The next 31 T cell receptor beta chains were all read from a single sample in a study of blood T cell repertoires in COVID-19. Sequencing was performed with immunoSEQ multiplex PCR; in TCRdb, only in-frame clones are kept and a portion is missing. The table records roughly 320,000 clones, more than 85% of them present only once. Material for sequencing was PBMCs or T cells enriched from blood (not recorded which). The receptors were gathered from a woman aged 25 to 45 who had been exposed to COVID-19.

This clone came up once. The V call is TRBV25-1, the J call TRBJ1-2; unclear D gene. Looked up from germline, CDR1 is MGHDK and CDR2 is SYGVNS. Deletions cut 5 bases from V and 3 bases from J, with 10 bases between. The CDR3 sequence is 13 residues long. This CDR3 is CASSYGGHYGYTF. DNA for the CDR3: TGTGCCAGCAGTTATGGAGGACACTATGGCTACACCTTC.

CDR3 sequence (DNA): TGTGCCAGCAGCTTAGCCAGGACTAGCGGGGGGGCCGGGTACAATGAGCAGTTCTTC. Translating gives CASSLARTSGGAGYNEQFF. The chain links TRBV7-2 to TRBJ2-1; 15 positions agree with TRBD2. Trimming cost V 0 bases and J 4 bases; bases outside gene matches: 7. Germline V gene lookup returns CDR1 SGHTA and CDR2 FQGNSA. The CDR3 runs to 19 residues. The full variable domain, with the rest looked up from reference TRBV7-2 and TRBJ2-1, is GAGVSQSPSNKVTEKGKDVELRCDPISGHTALYWYRQSLGQGLEFLIYFQGNSAPDKSGLPSDRFSAERTGGSVSTLTIQRTQQEDSAVYLCASSLARTSGGAGYNEQFFGPGTRLTVL.

Only one count was recorded for this clone. The CDR3 protein is CASSRDFDQPQHF. The CDR3 nucleotides read TGTGCCAGCAGCCGGGACTTCGATCAGCCCCAGCATTTT. The chain joins TRBV6-5 to TRBJ1-5; tentative D call: TRBD1 (5 bases). The CDR3 is 13 amino acids. The V gene's germline CDR1 is MNHEY and CDR2 SVGAGI. V gave up 6 bases and J gave up 5 bases, with 11 bases separating them.

V gene TRBV15 combines with J gene TRBJ1-1; D gene ambiguous. Trimming stripped 5 bases from V and 5 bases from J, with 9 bases between. This CDR3 contains 12 residues. CDR1 is LNHNV and CDR2 is YYDKDF in the germline V gene (reference sequence). CDR3: CATSPGGTEAFF. CDR3 coding DNA: TGTGCCACCAGCCCCGGAGGGACTGAAGCTTTCTTT.

V and J are TRBV27 and TRBJ1-5; 9 bases align to TRBD1. In germline, CDR1 is MNHEY, CDR2 SMNVEV (reference sequence). This CDR3 region has 15 residues. V lost 7 bases, J lost 2 bases, and 6 bases stayed unmatched. The DNA of the CDR3 is TGTGCCAGCAAACAGACAGGGGGGCGCAATCAGCCCCAGCATTTT. Protein product: CASKQTGGRNQPQHF.

The chain joins TRBV5-1 to TRBJ1-2; D gene uncertain. Germline V CDR1 and CDR2: SGHRS, YFSETQ. Trimming took 0 bases from V and 0 from J, leaving 12 bases between them. CDR3 length: 16 residues. CDR3 residues: CASSLGTSIANYGYTF. CDR3 nucleotide sequence: TGCGCCAGCAGCTTGGGGACTTCAATCGCTAACTATGGCTACACCTTC.

This rearrangement joins TRBV27 to TRBJ2-3; possible D gene TRBD2, 5 bases. This CDR3 is 15 amino acids long. Germline CDR1 is MNHEY and CDR2 is SMNVEV (reference sequence). V dropped 5 bases and J dropped 0 bases, with 12 bases sitting between them. The CDR3 reads CASSRERFSTDTQYF. In nucleotides, the CDR3 is TGTGCCAGCAGTAGGGAGCGTTTTAGCACAGATACGCAGTATTTT.

This chain connects TRBV12-3 or TRBV12-4 to TRBJ1-2; D not certain. Trimming pared 7 bases from V and 4 bases from J, leaving 10 bases between. This CDR3 spans 12 amino acids. The CDR3: CASTLNGYGYTF. CDR3 DNA: TGTGCCAGCACCCTTAACGGCTATGGCTACACCTTC.

The chain recombines TRBV5-1 with TRBJ1-1; 7 bases map to TRBD1. The CDR3 runs 15 residues. CDR1 and CDR2 from the germline V gene are SGHRS and YFSETQ. V trimming: 4 bases; J trimming: 1 base; junction bases outside the gene matches: 7. The CDR3 nucleotides are TGCGCCAGCAGCCTGGGAACAGGGGCGAACACTGAAGCTTTCTTT. This gives the protein CASSLGTGANTEAFF.

V gene TRBV6-5 combines with J gene TRBJ1-6; maybe TRBD1 (5 bases). This CDR3 spans 15 amino acids. CDR1 MNHEY and CDR2 SVGAGI come from the germline V gene. V lost 2 bases and J 3 bases, leaving 8 bases between the germline ends. The CDR3 protein is CASSYGGNYNSPLHF. CDR3 DNA sequence: TGTGCCAGCAGTTACGGGGGGAACTATAATTCACCCCTCCACTTT.

The chain recombines TRBV6-5 with TRBJ2-4, with D unclear. Germline V lookup: CDR1 MNHEY, CDR2 SVGAGI. This CDR3 region has 13 residues. V was trimmed by 6 bases and J by 6 bases, leaving 12 bases between them. The CDR3 loop is CASRSDMINIQYF. Written as DNA, the CDR3 is TGTGCCAGCAGATCCGACATGATAAACATTCAGTACTTC.

This rearrangement joins TRBV27 to TRBJ2-7; D possibly corresponds to TRBD1 (7 bases). V was shortened by 6 bases and J by 2 bases, with 20 bases between the two germline ends. The CDR3 is 16 residues long. Germline CDR1 and CDR2: MNHEY and SMNVEV (reference sequence). CDR3 protein: CASRSQGGGMTYEQYF. The CDR3 nucleotides are TGTGCCAGCAGGAGTCAAGGGGGCGGGATGACCTACGAGCAGTACTTC.

This chain uses TRBV18 with TRBJ2-2; maybe TRBD1 (6 bases). With 4 bases removed from V and 3 bases from J, the gap between germline ends came to 21 bases. Germline CDR1 reads KGHSH; CDR2 reads LQKENI. The CDR3 is made up of 18 amino acids. The CDR3 DNA reads TGTGCCAGCTCACAGAAGAGCCAAAGGACAGACTACACCGGGGAGCTGTTTTTT. It is translated as CASSQKSQRTDYTGELFF.

V gene TRBV11-2 combines with J gene TRBJ1-2; 7 nucleotides line up with TRBD1. Trimming at V came to 3 bases and at J to 3 bases, leaving 1 base not matched to a gene. Per the germline V gene, CDR1 is SGHAT and CDR2 is FQNNGV. The CDR3 has 13 residues. This CDR3 reads CASSLRGHYGYTF. The DNA of the CDR3 is TGTGCCAGCAGCTTGAGGGGGCACTATGGCTACACCTTC.

The V call is TRBV6-5, the J call TRBJ1-2, with 9 nucleotides matching TRBD1. V was clipped by 6 bases and J by 6 bases; unmatched bases: 8. CDR3 size: 14 residues. Germline CDR1 MNHEY, CDR2 SVGAGI. CDR3 loop: CASRAGTGSNGYTF. CDR3 coding DNA: TGTGCCAGCAGGGCCGGGACAGGGTCTAATGGCTACACCTTC.

V and J are TRBV3-1 (or the pseudogene TRBV3-2) and TRBJ2-7; 8 bases agree with TRBD2. Germline V gene sequence: CDR1 LGHDT, CDR2 YNNKEL (reference sequence). The ends lost 0 bases at V and 12 bases at J; junction bases unmatched: 16. CDR3 length: 16 residues. CDR3 in amino acids: CASSQDPWTAGASLYF. DNA for the CDR3: TGTGCCAGCAGCCAAGACCCCTGGACAGCGGGGGCCTCTCTGTACTTC.

The V gene is TRBV6-2 or TRBV6-3, the J gene TRBJ1-4, with 8 bases identical to TRBD1. The germline V gene has CDR1 MNHEY and CDR2 SVGEGT. V was pared by 5 bases and J by 5 bases, with 7 bases of the junction left unmatched. The CDR3 has 15 residues. CDR3 region: CASSDRQGWNEKLFF. As DNA, the CDR3 is TGTGCCAGCAGTGATCGACAGGGGTGGAATGAAAAACTGTTTTTT.

This clone appeared once. CDR3 region: CASSFYGGYSYNEQFF. In nucleotides, the CDR3 is TGTGCCAGCAGTTTTTACGGGGGGTACTCCTACAATGAGCAGTTCTTC. The chain employs TRBV27 and TRBJ2-1, with 7 bases aligning to TRBD2. This CDR3 region has 16 residues. V shed 3 bases, J shed 0 bases, and the junction held 5 bases outside the gene matches. Germline CDR1 and CDR2: MNHEY and SMNVEV (reference sequence).

The V gene is TRBV7-3, the J gene TRBJ2-7, with 7 bases aligning to TRBD1. J lost 7 bases, V lost 0 bases, and 3 bases had no gene match. Germline values: CDR1 SGHTA, CDR2 FQGTGA. CDR3 length: 13 residues. The CDR3 DNA reads TGTGCCAGCAGCTTAACTGGACAGGTTGAGCAGTACTTC. This translates into CASSLTGQVEQYF. Using reference TRBV7-3 and TRBJ2-7 for the parts outside the CDR3, the full variable domain is GAGVSQTPSNKVTEKGKYVELRCDPISGHTALYWYRQSLGQGPEFLIYFQGTGAADDSGLPNDRFFAVRPEGSVSTLKIQRTERGDSAVYLCASSLTGQVEQYFGPGTRLTVT.

The chain couples TRBV19 to TRBJ1-2, with 9 nucleotides matching TRBD1. Trimming cost V 9 bases and J 3 bases; bases outside gene matches: 8. Germline V lookup: CDR1 LNHDA, CDR2 SQIVND (reference sequence). There are 14 residues in the CDR3. The CDR3 nucleotides are TGTGCCAGCGTCCAAGGGACAGGGTACTATGGCTACACCTTC. Its protein is CASVQGTGYYGYTF.

This clone was recorded once. The rearrangement links TRBV11-2 to TRBJ2-2; 12 bases fit TRBD1. Germline CDR1 SGHAT, CDR2 FQNNGV. V lost 1 base to trimming and J lost 6 bases; unmatched junction nucleotides: 6. CDR3 length: 17 amino acids. In DNA form, the CDR3 reads TGTGCCAGCAGCTTAGTCCGGGGGACAGGGGGCCCCGGGGAGCTGTTTTTT. Translated, it gives CASSLVRGTGGPGELFF.

This sequence joins TRBV20-1 and TRBJ1-1; 8 positions match TRBD1. The CDR3 runs to 15 residues. Looked up from germline, CDR1 is DFQATT and CDR2 is SNEGSKA (reference sequence). Trimming cost V 3 bases and J 1 base; bases outside gene matches: 7. CDR3 region: CSASSGGDGNTEAFF. In DNA form, the CDR3 reads TGCAGTGCTAGTTCAGGGGGCGATGGGAACACTGAAGCTTTCTTT.

The chain is built from TRBV4-1 and TRBJ1-4, with TRBD1 as a possible D gene (6 bases). Germline V CDR1 and CDR2: MGHRA, YSYEKL. Trimming took 3 bases from V and 8 from J, leaving 13 bases between them. The CDR3 length is 14 residues. The CDR3 is CASSHHSRGEKLFF. As DNA, the CDR3 is TGCGCCAGCAGCCACCACAGTAGGGGGGAAAAACTGTTTTTT.

The V call is TRBV12-3 or TRBV12-4, the J call TRBJ2-7; D possibly corresponds to TRBD1 (5 bases). The CDR3 covers 13 residues. V was cut by 3 bases and J by 9 bases, with 15 bases left in between. The CDR3 region has the DNA TGTGCCAGCAGTTTGGGGCAGGGCCTGGGGCAGTACTTC. It yields the protein CASSLGQGLGQYF.

This rearrangement joins TRBV15 to TRBJ1-3; D unresolved. Germline V CDR1 and CDR2: LNHNV, YYDKDF (reference sequence). The CDR3 sequence is 17 residues long. The V end lost 1 base, the J end lost 0 bases, and 13 bases lay between the germline ends. In nucleotides, the CDR3 is TGTGCCACCAGCAGAGTCCCTATCGGTGGCTCTGGAAACACCATATATTTT. Residues: CATSRVPIGGSGNTIYF. Complete variable domain (other parts from reference TRBV15 and TRBJ1-3): DAMVIQNPRYQVTQFGKPVTLSCSQTLNHNVMYWYQQKSSQAPKLLFHYYDKDFNNEADTPDNFQSRRPNTSFCFLDIRSPGLGDTAMYLCATSRVPIGGSGNTIYFGEGSWLTVV.

The genes are TRBV30 and TRBJ1-6; D gene unclear. CDR1 is GTSNPN and CDR2 is SVGIG in the germline V gene (reference sequence). Trimming left V 0 bases short and J 0 bases short, with 9 bases between. The length of the CDR3 is 16 residues. The CDR3 coding sequence is TGTGCCTGGAGTGTTATGCCTAGCTCCTATAATTCACCCCTCCACTTT. Translating gives CAWSVMPSSYNSPLHF.

V and J are TRBV7-9 and TRBJ1-1; 7 bases are a match to TRBD1. Germline CDR1 and CDR2: SEHNR and FQNEAQ (reference sequence). Trimming removed 5 bases from V and 9 bases from J; junction bases left unmatched: 9. The CDR3 is made up of 13 amino acids. In DNA, the CDR3 is TGTGCCAGCAGCGCATTAGGGACAGACAAAGCTTTCTTT. Translated, it gives CASSALGTDKAFF.

The V gene is TRBV13, the J gene TRBJ2-1; 12 nucleotides align to TRBD2. V gave up 1 base and J gave up 4 bases; unmatched junction bases: 8. The CDR3 spans 18 residues. Germline CDR1 and CDR2: PRHDT and FYEKMQ (reference sequence). CDR3 loop: CASSLVWASGGAYNEQFF. The CDR3 nucleotides read TGTGCCAGCAGCTTAGTGTGGGCTAGCGGGGGGGCTTACAATGAGCAGTTCTTC.

A note on this clone: Other nucleotide sequences in the sample specify the same CDR3. CDR3 region: CASSENSNYGYTF. CDR3 bases: TGTGCCAGCAGTGAAAACAGCAACTATGGCTACACCTTC. This chain joins TRBV6-1 and TRBJ1-2; D remains unclear. This CDR3 is 13 amino acids long. Germline CDR1 is MNHNS and CDR2 is SASEGT. V lost 2 bases, J lost 2 bases, and 6 bases lay in between.

For this clone: The same CDR3 can be traced to other DNA sequences in this sample. The V and J genes are TRBV6-5 and TRBJ1-2; TRBD1 matches at 7 bases. Germline trimming cut 5 bases from V and 4 bases from J; bases unmatched to any gene: 4. From germline, CDR1 is MNHEY and CDR2 SVGAGI. CDR3 size: 13 residues. The chain's CDR3 is CASSPGQVYGYTF. CDR3 sequence (DNA): TGTGCCAGCAGTCCCGGACAGGTCTATGGCTACACCTTC.

The V call is TRBV6-5, the J call TRBJ1-1, with D perhaps matching TRBD1 (5 bases). The germline V gene encodes CDR1 MNHEY and CDR2 SVGAGI. V lost 0 bases and J 4 bases, leaving 12 bases between the germline ends. This CDR3 has 15 residues. Written as DNA, the CDR3 is TGTGCCAGCAGTTACTCGGGATTAGGGGTCACTGAAGCTTTCTTT. Its protein product is CASSYSGLGVTEAFF.